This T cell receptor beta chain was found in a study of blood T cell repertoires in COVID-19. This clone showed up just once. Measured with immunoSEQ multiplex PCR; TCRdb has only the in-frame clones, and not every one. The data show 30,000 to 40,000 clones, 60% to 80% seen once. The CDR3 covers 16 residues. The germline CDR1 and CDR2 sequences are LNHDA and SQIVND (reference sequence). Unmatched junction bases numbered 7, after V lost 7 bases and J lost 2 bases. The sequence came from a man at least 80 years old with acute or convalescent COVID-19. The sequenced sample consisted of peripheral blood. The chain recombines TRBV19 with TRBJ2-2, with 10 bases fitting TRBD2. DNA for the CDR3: TGTGCCAGTATAAGGACTAGCGGAATTAACACCGGGGAGCTGTTTTTT. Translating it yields CASIRTSGINTGELFF.